Following are 28 T cell receptor beta chains from one sample sequenced in a study of regulatory T cells in long-lasting Graves disease. Combining iRepertoire HTBI primers with Arm-PCR of CDR3 regions, the authors built TCR beta libraries. Each CDR3 protein is one row after TCRdb ran MiXCR on the multiplex PCR reads. The sample lists around 460,000 distinct CDR3 sequences, 14% occurring once. Time point here: newly diagnosed GD, antithyroid drugs for less than 3 months. Generation of the TCR library employed RNA extracted from PBMCs. The data also belong to a second study, concerning T cells in Graves' hyperthyroidism and ophthalmopathy.

Sequencing was performed on peripheral blood mononuclear cells (PBMCs), taken at new diagnosis, from a patient treated with antithyroid drugs. The receptor set was obtained from a woman aged 45 to 65 with Graves disease.

This clonotype has a handful of counts. The rearrangement links TRBV28 to TRBJ1-1; 9 bases map to TRBD1. With 8 bases clipped from V and 10 bases from J, the junction kept 8 bases outside the gene matches. The CDR3 covers 12 residues. Germline loops: CDR1 MDHEN, CDR2 SYDVKM. CDR3 DNA sequence: TGTGCCAGCGGGACAGGGTTTGGTGGAGCTTTCTTT. Translation: CASGTGFGGAFF.

CDR3 region: CASSLWSGQNSGANVLTF. The CDR3 DNA sequence: TGTGCCAGCAGTTTATGGTCGGGACAAAACTCTGGGGCCAACGTCCTGACTTTC. The J gene is TRBJ2-6, the V gene TRBV27; D is possibly TRBD1 (6 bases). The CDR3 is 18 residues long. Germline values: CDR1 MNHEY, CDR2 SMNVEV (reference sequence). V lost 1 base, J lost 0 bases, and 13 bases lay in between.

Notes on this clonotype: The germline gene is not matched at one end of the junction; a read error may be the cause. This chain links TRBV11-2 with TRBJ2-5; the D is unclear. Germline V gene lookup returns CDR1 SGHAT and CDR2 FQNNGV. The CDR3 consists of 11 residues. Written as DNA, the CDR3 is TGTGCCAGCAGCCCCTCAGAGACCCAGTGCTTC. Translating it yields CASSPSETQCF.

Worth noting for this clonotype: The conserved phenylalanine or tryptophan normally closing the CDR3 is absent here, so this likely arose from a read error. As DNA, the CDR3 is TGTGCCAGCAGGGGGGAGATTGGTCAAGAGACCCAGTACTCC. As protein: CASRGEIGQETQYS. V usage is TRBV2 and J usage is TRBJ2-5; D assignment may be TRBD1 or TRBD2 (5 bases each). The CDR3 covers 14 residues. The V and J ends lost 6 bases and 2 bases respectively, with 13 bases between them. Germline assignment: CDR1 SNHLY and CDR2 FYNNEI.

This clonotype was found a few times. A much bigger clone sits one base away, suggesting this may be a read error. The conserved phenylalanine or tryptophan normally closing the CDR3 is absent here, so this likely arose from a read error. This chain connects TRBV6-1 to TRBJ1-1; D is possibly TRBD1 (5 bases). The CDR3 runs to 15 residues. The V end lost 2 bases, the J end lost 0 bases, and 10 bases lay between the germline ends. The germline gives CDR1 MNHNS, CDR2 SASEGT. CDR3 sequence (DNA): TGTGCCAGCAGTGAATCGGGACGGCTGAACACTGAAGCTTTCCTT. It codes for CASSESGRLNTEAFL.

Ten or more counts support this clonotype. The rearrangement joins TRBV10-3 to TRBJ1-5, with TRBD1 as a possible D gene (6 bases). Trimming stripped 0 bases from V and 7 bases from J, with 10 bases between. The CDR3 is made up of 14 amino acids. Looked up from germline, CDR1 is ENHRY and CDR2 is SYGVKD. DNA for the CDR3: TGTGCCATCAGTGAGTCAGGGGGTAGCCAGCCCCAGCATTTT. Translation: CAISESGGSQPQHF.

This clonotype was detected only a few times. Given a much more abundant clone one base away, this may be a read error. The chain uses TRBV6-1 and TRBJ2-7; 9 bases are a match to TRBD1. The CDR3 is 13 residues long. Germline trimming cut 6 bases from V and 3 bases from J; bases unmatched to any gene: 3. Germline loops: CDR1 MNHNS, CDR2 SASEGT. Here the CDR3 DNA reads TGTGCCAGCAGGGGGGACAGGGTCTACGAGCAGTACTTC. Protein: CASRGDRVYEQYF.

This clonotype turned up a few times. The chain joins TRBV28 to TRBJ2-3, with TRBD2 identical over 10 bases. This CDR3 has 17 amino acids. Germline loops: CDR1 MDHEN, CDR2 SYDVKM. Unmatched junction bases numbered 11, after V lost 7 bases and J lost 1 base. The CDR3, as DNA: TGTGCCAGCACTAGCGGGAGATTTGTTGGGGGCACAGATACGCAGTATTTT. Amino acid sequence: CASTSGRFVGGTDTQYF.

The chain uses TRBV19 and TRBJ2-5, with 11 bases identical to TRBD2. The V segment lost 2 bases and the J segment 5 bases; nucleotides outside the gene matches: 7. The CDR3 is 16 residues long. CDR1 and CDR2 from the germline V gene are LNHDA and SQIVND (reference sequence). The chain's CDR3 is CASSIWALAGVETQYF. In DNA form, the CDR3 reads TGTGCCAGTAGTATATGGGCACTAGCGGGAGTTGAGACCCAGTACTTC.

Of note for this clonotype: The junction does not match germline at one end; this may be a read error. The chain carries TRBV11-2 and TRBJ1-5; 7 bases align to TRBD1. The CDR3 length is 15 residues. Per the germline V gene, CDR1 is SGHAT and CDR2 is FQNNGV. The chain's CDR3 is CASGLETGYGQPQHF. The CDR3, as DNA: TGTGCCAGCGGCTTAGAGACAGGGTATGGTCAGCCCCAGCATTTT.

This clonotype appeared many times. The chain links TRBV6-1 to TRBJ2-5; 14 bases agree with TRBD2. This CDR3 has 17 residues. Germline V gene data show CDR1 as MNHNS and CDR2 as SASEGT. Trimming took 7 bases from V and 1 from J; bases not matched to a gene: 8. In DNA form, the CDR3 reads TGTGCCAGCATCGGGACTAGCGGGAGAGAGTCCCAAGAGACCCAGTACTTC. Its protein is CASIGTSGRESQETQYF.

This clonotype has at least ten counts. The rearrangement links TRBV7-3 to TRBJ2-1; D gene unclear. The CDR3 is 15 amino acids. The V end was cut by 2 bases, the J end by 6 bases, with 14 bases between. Germline CDR1 SGHTA, CDR2 FQGTGA. CDR3: CASSLGALKSNEQFF. The CDR3 DNA follows: TGTGCCAGCAGCTTAGGTGCTCTAAAATCCAATGAGCAGTTCTTC.

DNA for the CDR3: TGTGCCAGCAGCGTCCTTGGGGGGCTAGTGGGAGCCGAGCAGTACTTC. Protein product: CASSVLGGLVGAEQYF. The V gene is TRBV7-2, the J gene TRBJ2-7; D may match TRBD1 or TRBD2 (6 bases each). The CDR3 runs 16 residues. V was clipped by 5 bases and J by 6 bases, with 23 bases between them. Germline CDR1 SGHTA, CDR2 FQGNSA.

The sample holds many counts of this clonotype. J is TRBJ2-3 and V is TRBV28; D call uncertain. The CDR3 sequence is 14 residues long. Germline V gene lookup returns CDR1 MDHEN and CDR2 SYDVKM. The germline V and J ends were trimmed by 5 bases and 6 bases, with 15 bases remaining between them. The CDR3 bases are TGTGCCAGCAGTGAAGGGCAACCCTCGGATACGCAGTATTTT. Its translation is CASSEGQPSDTQYF. The entire variable domain, with the rest obtained from reference TRBV28 and TRBJ2-3, is as follows: DVKVTQSSRYLVKRTGEKVFLECVQDMDHENMFWYRQDPGLGLRLIYFSYDVKMKEKGDIPEGYSVSREKKERFSLILESASTNQTSMYLCASSEGQPSDTQYFGPGTRLTVL.

V is TRBV6-1 and J is TRBJ1-5; a possible D gene is TRBD1 (5 bases). This CDR3 region has 14 residues. CDR1 is MNHNS, CDR2 SASEGT, per germline. Trimming removed 8 bases at V and 0 bases at J, with 11 bases between. The CDR3 nucleotides read TGTGCCAGCCGGTCGGGGGATAGCAATCAGCCCCAGCATTTT. Its translation: CASRSGDSNQPQHF.

The V call is TRBV20-1, the J call TRBJ2-1; TRBD2 matches at 7 bases. This CDR3 is built from 13 residues. The V and J ends lost 4 bases and 8 bases, in that order; junction bases with no gene match: 8. The germline V gene encodes CDR1 DFQATT and CDR2 SNEGSKA (reference sequence). For the CDR3, the DNA is TGCAGTGCTACCCGGGACTACGTACATGAGCAGTTCTTC. Its translation is CSATRDYVHEQFF.

This clonotype was counted many times. The chain combines TRBV5-1 with TRBJ1-2; unclear D gene. V was pared by 4 bases and J by 2 bases, with 9 bases between. Germline V lookup: CDR1 SGHRS, CDR2 YFSETQ. This CDR3 has 13 residues. The CDR3 DNA sequence: TGCGCCAGCAGCAGGGATCCCAACTATGGCTACACCTTC. It specifies CASSRDPNYGYTF.

The V and J genes are TRBV5-6 and TRBJ2-3; no definite D call. The CDR3 sequence is 19 residues long. Germline V gene data show CDR1 as SGHDT and CDR2 as YYEEEE. V lost 6 bases and J 5 bases, leaving 31 bases between the germline ends. The CDR3 coding sequence is TGTGCCAGCATCCCCCGTAAATCTAGACTGGAGAGCTATGAAGATACGCAGTATTTT. It is translated as CASIPRKSRLESYEDTQYF.

This clonotype was seen repeatedly, ten times or more. The V call is TRBV3-1, the J call TRBJ1-1, with 7 bases fitting TRBD1. Germline loops: CDR1 LGHDT, CDR2 YNNKEL (reference sequence). CDR3 size: 14 residues. V lost 7 bases to trimming and J lost 3 bases; unmatched junction nucleotides: 8. CDR3 protein: CASKRTGGDTEAFF. The CDR3 nucleotides read TGTGCCAGCAAACGGACAGGTGGAGACACTGAAGCTTTCTTT. Supplemented by reference TRBV3-1 and TRBJ1-1, the full variable domain reads DTAVSQTPKYLVTQMGNDKSIKCEQNLGHDTMYWYKQDSKKFLKIMFSYNNKELIINETVPNRFSPKSPDKAHLNLHINSLELGDSAVYFCASKRTGGDTEAFFGQGTRLTVV.

In its sample, this clonotype was seen a few times. This chain uses TRBV5-6 with TRBJ2-1; 12 positions match TRBD2. V was pared by 2 bases and J by 2 bases, with 2 bases of the junction left unmatched. The V gene's germline CDR1 is SGHDT and CDR2 YYEEEE. CDR3 length: 16 amino acids. The CDR3 DNA sequence: TGTGCCAGCAGCTTCGGACTAGCGGGGCCCTACAATGAGCAGTTCTTC. Translated: CASSFGLAGPYNEQFF.

This clonotype has ten or more counts. The chain couples TRBV11-2 to TRBJ2-7, with TRBD2 matching over 7 bases. This CDR3 contains 14 residues. Per the germline V gene, CDR1 is SGHAT and CDR2 is FQNNGV. J was trimmed by 5 bases and V by 4 bases; bases with no gene match: 8. The CDR3 region is CASSSWRESNEQYF. CDR3 coding DNA: TGTGCCAGCAGCTCATGGCGGGAGAGCAACGAGCAGTACTTC.

This chain links TRBV7-8 with TRBJ1-2; 8 bases fit TRBD1. The CDR3 spans 16 residues. CDR1 SGHVS and CDR2 FQNEAQ come from the germline V gene. V dropped 1 base and J dropped 3; count of bases not matched to a gene: 7. CDR3: CASSLGRDRRDYGYTF. For the CDR3, the DNA is TGTGCCAGCAGCTTAGGACGGGACAGGAGAGACTATGGCTACACCTTC.

The V and J genes are TRBV5-6 and TRBJ2-3; D perhaps matches TRBD1 (5 bases). Between the trimmed V and J ends, which lost 1 base and 1 base, there was a span of 10 bases. In germline, CDR1 is SGHDT, CDR2 YYEEEE. The CDR3 sequence is 15 residues long. CDR3 residues: CASSLYGQRTDTQYF. The CDR3 DNA is TGTGCCAGCAGCTTGTACGGACAACGCACAGATACGCAGTATTTT.

This clonotype was counted only a few times. The J gene is TRBJ1-1, the V gene TRBV27; 8 bases are a match to TRBD1. Germline V lookup: CDR1 MNHEY, CDR2 SMNVEV (reference sequence). J was trimmed by 8 bases and V by 6 bases; bases with no gene match: 14. This CDR3 spans 15 amino acids. In nucleotides, the CDR3 is TGTGCCAGCAGCCAAGCAAAGACAGGGGAGGAGGAAGCTTTCTTT. Its translation: CASSQAKTGEEEAFF.

This clonotype has just a few counts. V is TRBV12-3 or TRBV12-4 and J is TRBJ1-5; D perhaps matches TRBD1 (6 bases). V lost 5 bases and J 5 bases, leaving 16 bases between the germline ends. This CDR3 is 15 amino acids long. The CDR3 loop is CASSHFDRRDQPQHF. The CDR3 DNA reads as TGTGCCAGCAGTCATTTCGACAGGCGCGATCAGCCCCAGCATTTT.

At least ten counts were recorded for this clonotype. The chain couples TRBV7-6 to TRBJ2-1, with 11 bases identical to TRBD2. The CDR3 is 15 residues long. Germline CDR1 reads SGHVS; CDR2 reads FNYEAQ. The trim removed 2 bases at V and 6 bases at J, leaving 3 bases unmatched. CDR3 DNA: TGTGCCAGCAGCTTAACCGGGACTAGCGGCAATGAGCAGTTCTTC. Its protein product is CASSLTGTSGNEQFF.

This clonotype was counted a few times. The chain recombines TRBV18 with TRBJ2-5; 7 bases line up with TRBD2. Unmatched junction bases numbered 6, after V lost 1 base and J lost 1 base. The CDR3 totals 16 residues. Germline lookup yields CDR1 KGHSH and CDR2 LQKENI. CDR3 sequence reads: CASSPRASGGQETQYF. The DNA for the CDR3 is TGTGCCAGCTCACCACGGGCTAGCGGAGGCCAAGAGACCCAGTACTTC.

This clonotype showed up just a few times. The chain carries TRBV10-3 and TRBJ2-7; 13 bases match TRBD2. CDR1 is ENHRY, CDR2 SYGVKD, per germline. The CDR3 has 16 residues. The V segment lost 5 bases and the J segment 2 bases; nucleotides outside the gene matches: 6. The CDR3 bases are TGTGCCATCAGTTGGACTAGCGGGAGTCCTACCTACGAGCAGTACTTC. As protein: CAISWTSGSPTYEQYF.